The 22 T cell receptor beta chains given below trace back to one sample, sequenced in a study of shared clonotypes between healthy human individuals. Profiled with immunoSEQ multiplex PCR; TCRdb holds only in-frame clones, not every one. The profile covers some 2.4 million clones, with 93% appearing a single time and around 0.37% taken by the ten largest. The sample consisted of naive CD4+ T cells from PBMCs. Subset indicated: CD45RA+ positively selected. These receptors were taken from a man aged 18 to 29 in good health. Some clones in this sample may be carry-over from other donors' samples.

The rearrangement uses TRBV6-5 and TRBJ1-5; 7 bases line up with TRBD1. Germline values: CDR1 MNHEY, CDR2 SVGAGI. The CDR3 is made up of 15 amino acids. Germline trimming cut 2 bases from V and 1 base from J; bases unmatched to any gene: 2. The CDR3 DNA sequence: TGTGCCAGCAGTTACCAGGGGGACAGCAATCAGCCCCAGCATTTT. Its translation: CASSYQGDSNQPQHF.

The chain employs TRBV7-3 and TRBJ1-3, with D unresolved. Trimming cost V 4 bases and J 0 bases, with 7 bases left between them. CDR1 and CDR2 from the germline V gene are SGHTA and FQGTGA. The CDR3 loop spans 14 amino acids. The CDR3 DNA reads TGTGCCAGCAGCTCCACACACTCTGGAAACACCATATATTTT. Translation: CASSSTHSGNTIYF. The whole variable domain, filled in from reference TRBV7-3 and TRBJ1-3, reads GAGVSQTPSNKVTEKGKYVELRCDPISGHTALYWYRQSLGQGPEFLIYFQGTGAADDSGLPNDRFFAVRPEGSVSTLKIQRTERGDSAVYLCASSSTHSGNTIYFGEGSWLTVV.

This rearrangement joins TRBV29-1 to TRBJ2-5; D gene unclear. Germline CDR1 and CDR2: SQVTM and ANQGSEA. This CDR3 is 12 amino acids long. Trimming removed 7 bases from V and 5 bases from J, with 14 bases in between. CDR3: CSGKVRGETQYF. The CDR3 coding sequence is TGCAGCGGGAAGGTCCGCGGCGAGACCCAGTACTTC.

This clone was observed a handful of times. CDR3 DNA: TGCGCCAGCAGCCTTTATCTGAACACTGAAGCTTTCTTT. It specifies CASSLYLNTEAFF. The chain combines TRBV4-1 with TRBJ1-1; D remains unclear. Germline CDR1 and CDR2: MGHRA and YSYEKL. This CDR3 comprises 13 residues. V dropped 4 bases and J dropped 0 bases, with 6 bases sitting between them.

This clone came up a few times. This rearrangement joins TRBV12-5 to TRBJ2-6; D unresolved. Between the trimmed V and J ends, which lost 9 bases and 1 base, there was a span of 4 bases. The CDR3 has 12 residues. Per the germline V gene, CDR1 is LGHNT and CDR2 is FRNRAP. The CDR3 bases are TGTGCTAGGCTTTCTGGGGCCAACGTCCTGACTTTC. Amino acid sequence: CARLSGANVLTF. The full variable domain, with the rest looked up from reference TRBV12-5 and TRBJ2-6, is DARVTQTPRHKVTEMGQEVTMRCQPILGHNTVFWYRQTMMQGLELLAYFRNRAPLDDSGMPKDRFSAEMPDATLATLKIQPSEPRDSAVYFCARLSGANVLTFGAGSRLTVL.

The V and J genes are TRBV5-1 and TRBJ2-1; 12 bases align to TRBD2. The CDR3 runs to 17 residues. Trimming cost V 2 bases and J 6 bases; bases outside gene matches: 9. Germline CDR1 SGHRS, CDR2 YFSETQ. The CDR3 region has the DNA TGCGCCAGCAGCTTAGGACTAGCGGGAACCTTCTCCAATGAGCAGTTCTTC. Its protein product is CASSLGLAGTFSNEQFF.

In its sample, this clone was seen once. Other DNA sequences in this sample translate to the same CDR3. The chain is built from TRBV7-9 and TRBJ2-7; 15 bases are shared with TRBD2. The germline V gene has CDR1 SEHNR and CDR2 FQNEAQ (reference sequence). The CDR3 contains 16 residues. V shed 5 bases and J 4 bases; nucleotides not matched to a gene: 6. The DNA for the CDR3 is TGTGCCAGCAGCCGGGGACTAGCGGGAGGCACATACGAGCAGTACTTC. Protein sequence: CASSRGLAGGTYEQYF.

This chain connects TRBV6-6 to TRBJ2-7; D possibly corresponds to TRBD1 (6 bases). The V and J ends lost 6 bases and 3 bases respectively, with 12 bases between them. The CDR3 is 13 residues long. Germline V lookup: CDR1 MNHNY, CDR2 SVGAGI (reference sequence). CDR3 sequence reads: CASSPGTFYEQYF. For the CDR3, the DNA is TGTGCCAGCAGCCCCGGGACATTCTACGAGCAGTACTTC.

The V gene is TRBV5-1, the J gene TRBJ1-2; no clear D. Trimming pared 0 bases from V and 2 bases from J, leaving 11 bases between. The germline V gene has CDR1 SGHRS and CDR2 YFSETQ. The CDR3 is 15 amino acids. CDR3 protein: CASSLGQILNYGYTF. The DNA for the CDR3 is TGCGCCAGCAGCTTGGGCCAGATTCTAAACTATGGCTACACCTTC.

The chain couples TRBV5-1 to TRBJ2-3; 9 bases align to TRBD1. Germline V gene lookup returns CDR1 SGHRS and CDR2 YFSETQ. The CDR3 is 14 amino acids. J lost 3 bases, V lost 4 bases, and 3 bases had no gene match. The CDR3 region has the DNA TGCGCCAGCAGCGGTGACAGGGGGACAGATACGCAGTATTTT. Amino acids: CASSGDRGTDTQYF.

This clone occurred once. This sequence joins TRBV5-1 and TRBJ2-3; tentative D call: TRBD2 (6 bases). Germline lookup yields CDR1 SGHRS and CDR2 YFSETQ. Trimming left V 0 bases short and J 3 bases short, with 17 bases between. The CDR3 contains 17 residues. The CDR3 loop reads CASSLGYGFGGTDTQYF. In DNA form, the CDR3 reads TGCGCCAGCAGCTTGGGTTATGGCTTTGGGGGGACAGATACGCAGTATTTT.

The chain employs TRBV18 and TRBJ2-5; 9 bases line up with TRBD1. The CDR3 contains 16 residues. Per germline, CDR1 KGHSH and CDR2 LQKENI. V was pared by 3 bases and J by 4 bases, with 9 bases of the junction left unmatched. The CDR3 sequence is CASSPLGQGFGETQYF. Here the CDR3 DNA reads TGTGCCAGCTCACCCCTCGGACAGGGGTTCGGAGAGACCCAGTACTTC.

The chain carries TRBV25-1 and TRBJ1-1; tentative D call: TRBD1 (6 bases). The V end was cut by 8 bases, the J end by 3 bases, with 13 bases between. Germline V CDR1 and CDR2: MGHDK, SYGVNS. The CDR3 extends over 13 amino acids. The DNA for the CDR3 is TGTGCCAGCGGTCACGGGGGCGACACTGAAGCTTTCTTT. This encodes CASGHGGDTEAFF.

The chain joins TRBV6-6 to TRBJ1-5; TRBD1 matches 8 bases. The germline V gene has CDR1 MNHNY and CDR2 SVGAGI (reference sequence). V was clipped by 4 bases and J by 7 bases; unmatched bases: 6. This CDR3 is built from 14 residues. The CDR3 spells CASSFPGGPQPQHF. The DNA for the CDR3 is TGTGCCAGCAGTTTCCCAGGGGGCCCCCAGCCCCAGCATTTT.

This chain links TRBV29-1 with TRBJ1-3; possible D gene TRBD1, 6 bases. V lost 7 bases to trimming and J lost 3 bases, with 10 bases between them. Germline V gene lookup returns CDR1 SQVTM and CDR2 ANQGSEA. The CDR3 totals 12 residues. CDR3 region: CSGQGSGNTIYF. CDR3 nucleotide sequence: TGCAGCGGCCAGGGGAGTGGAAACACCATATATTTT.

The chain joins TRBV5-1 to TRBJ2-5; D is uncertain. The CDR3 is 14 residues long. The germline V and J ends were trimmed by 0 bases and 3 bases, with 9 bases remaining between them. CDR1 and CDR2 from the germline V gene are SGHRS and YFSETQ. The CDR3 nucleotides read TGCGCCAGCAGCTTGGTGGCGTACGAAGAGACCCAGTACTTC. This translates into CASSLVAYEETQYF.

The table lists this clone with a count of one. The chain combines TRBV28 with TRBJ2-1; 8 positions agree with TRBD2. The V gene end was trimmed by 5 bases and the J gene end by 8 bases; junction bases not matched to a gene: 11. This CDR3 spans 15 amino acids. Germline V gene sequence: CDR1 MDHEN, CDR2 SYDVKM. In DNA form, the CDR3 reads TGTGCCAGCAGTGTCCGGACTAGCCTACGGGATGAGCAGTTCTTC. This gives the protein CASSVRTSLRDEQFF.

The genes are TRBV7-9 and TRBJ2-7, with 8 bases lining up with TRBD2. The CDR3 loop spans 15 amino acids. Germline CDR1 SEHNR, CDR2 FQNEAQ (reference sequence). Trimming at V came to 1 base and at J to 4 bases, leaving 6 bases not matched to a gene. The CDR3 sequence: CASSLGLAWQYEQYF. DNA for the CDR3: TGTGCCAGCAGCTTAGGACTAGCGTGGCAATACGAGCAGTACTTC.

This clone has only one observation. This chain connects TRBV2 to TRBJ1-2; tentative D call: TRBD1 (6 bases). The CDR3 sequence is 13 residues long. The ends were cut back, 8 bases at V and 1 base at J, with 11 bases in the middle. Germline V gives CDR1 SNHLY, CDR2 FYNNEI. The CDR3 loop reads CASSGVLNYGYTF. CDR3 DNA sequence: TGTGCCAGCTCAGGGGTTCTTAACTATGGCTACACCTTC.

The genes are TRBV14 and TRBJ1-2, with no clear D. Trimming removed 4 bases from V and 4 bases from J, with 4 bases in between. Germline V gene data show CDR1 as SGHDN and CDR2 as FVKESK. The CDR3 extends over 11 amino acids. The CDR3 region has the DNA TGTGCCAGCAGCCCAGGCTATGGCTACACCTTC. This gives the protein CASSPGYGYTF.

The gene calls are TRBV7-3 and TRBJ1-1; unclear D gene. The CDR3 length is 14 residues. V lost 5 bases to trimming and J lost 0 bases, with 10 bases between them. CDR1 and CDR2 from the germline V gene are SGHTA and FQGTGA. CDR3 loop: CASSPRTMNTEAFF. Here the CDR3 DNA reads TGTGCCAGCAGCCCCCGCACGATGAACACTGAAGCTTTCTTT.

The rearrangement uses TRBV2 and TRBJ1-5, with 11 bases identical to TRBD1. The CDR3 covers 14 residues. Germline loops: CDR1 SNHLY, CDR2 FYNNEI. V dropped 5 bases and J dropped 5; count of bases not matched to a gene: 2. The CDR3 spells CASSRTGGYQPQHF. CDR3 bases: TGTGCCAGCAGTCGGACAGGGGGCTATCAGCCCCAGCATTTT.